This TCR beta chain was observed in a study of shared clonotypes between healthy human individuals. Whole-study results and caveats: Shared clonotypes across all four donors exceeded non-shared ones in generation probability.

The CDR3 is 15 amino acids. Germline values: CDR1 SGHTA, CDR2 FQGNSA. V was trimmed by 4 bases and J by 2 bases, leaving 14 bases between them. Each PCR replicate from the sorted subsets contained 150 to 250 ng DNA, which is tens of thousands of T cell genomes. In the study's own analysis: There were no quality scores in the junction-only immunoSEQ sequences, so filtering differed. Sequenced by immunoSEQ multiplex PCR; TCRdb stores in-frame clones only, minus some. That table is the source of V, J and clone size, and D and trimming were worked out from the DNA. The sample contains under 150,000 clones, around two thirds of which appear only once. Concerning this clone itself: Antigen unknown.

This clonotype was sampled from a woman in her twenties or thirties in good health. Sequencing used memory CD8+ T cells sorted from blood. The subset: CD45RO+ cells pooled with CCR7-negative TemRA cells. The chain uses TRBV7-2 and TRBJ1-2, with D possibly TRBD1 on 6 matching bases. The CDR3 spells CASSSSRGGNYGYTF. As DNA, the CDR3 is TGTGCCAGCAGCTCAAGCAGGGGCGGGAACTATGGCTACACCTTC.